The present TCR beta chain was sequenced within a study of blood T cell repertoires in COVID-19 (dated by TCRdb to 2019 to 2021). At the level of the whole study: Samples covering the acute and convalescent phases of COVID-19 were provided by collaborators in the United States, Italy and Spain. The material from the prospective study consisted of cDNA or gDNA derived from T cells, B-cell-depleted T cells, or PBMCs. The dataset comprised deeply sampled blood TCRbeta repertoires from subjects exposed to, actively infected with, or recovered from COVID-19. The repertoires were released in a freely available public database meant as a resource for research on the immune response to SARS-CoV-2. The samples were drawn from two sources: the first 160 participants of the ongoing ImmuneRACE study, and fewer than 1,500 subjects contributed by 6 global collaborators. A de-identified subject ID, COVID-19 status, age in years and sex were almost always included in the sample metadata. Where HLA class I and class II types were available, the types were taken from metadata supplied by the sample provider, not from assay-based typing.

Unmatched junction bases come to 8, with V trimmed by 5 bases and J by 12 bases. Including the terminal cysteine and phenylalanine, the CDR3 comprises 14 residues. The entry retains the CDR3 DNA only, 42 bases that are in frame from base 1. CDR1 and CDR2, per the germline V gene (reference sequence), are SGHNT and YYREEE. Note on this clone: This receptor's antigen is unknown. No much larger clone exists at a distance of one base, and base qualities are not known.

TCRbeta CDR3 regions were amplified from genomic DNA using the immunoSEQ Assay, a bias-controlled multiplex PCR. Per the authors' processing: Within the assay, amplification of reference gene primers was used to estimate how many nucleated cells each sample contained. Sequence reads were collapsed and filtered to measure the absolute abundance of every unique TCRbeta CDR3 rearrangement. For each sample, productive Simpson clonality was calculated as the square root of Simpson's diversity index across productive rearrangements. In TCRdb, the immuneACCESS table is reduced to in-frame sequences with V and J assigned. These tables do not hold every clone; where another copy was compared, an unresolved V gene accounts for under half, and the others remain unexplained. V, J and clone size are those of that table, while D and trimming were read from the DNA. The sample records 300,000 or so clones, roughly 90% of which are singletons. The leading ten clones occupy roughly 2.9% of the sample.

At one collaborating source in Seattle, patients were enrolled during active infection and were followed longitudinally through the course of disease. The collaborating institutions used their own protocols to collect whole blood in K2EDTA tubes. For TCRbeta analysis, collaborators shipped samples as frozen whole blood, isolated PBMCs, or DNA extracted from either of those sample types. What the research found in general, with its limitations: How much clinical and demographic metadata was included differed by source and by participant, and the metadata was provided uncurated.

The sequence is built from TRBV5-4 and TRBJ1-6, and 10 junctional nucleotides match TRBD1. The TCR comes from a woman in her 30s with COVID-19, enrolled during active disease. Sequenced input: peripheral blood. Here is the DNA: TGTGCCAGCAGTTCGGGACAGGGGCCCATACCCCTCCACTTT. Translated, this gives CASSSGQGPIPLHF.